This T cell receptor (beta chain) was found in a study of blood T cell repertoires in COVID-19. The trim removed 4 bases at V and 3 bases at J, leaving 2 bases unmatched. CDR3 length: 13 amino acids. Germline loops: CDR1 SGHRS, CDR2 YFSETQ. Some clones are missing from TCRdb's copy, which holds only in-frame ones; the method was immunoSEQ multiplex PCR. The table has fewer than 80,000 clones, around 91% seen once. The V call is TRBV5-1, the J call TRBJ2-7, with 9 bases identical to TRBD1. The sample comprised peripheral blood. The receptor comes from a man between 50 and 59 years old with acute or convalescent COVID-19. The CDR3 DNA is TGCGCCAGCAGCACAGGGGGCTTCTACGAGCAGTACTTC. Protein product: CASSTGGFYEQYF.